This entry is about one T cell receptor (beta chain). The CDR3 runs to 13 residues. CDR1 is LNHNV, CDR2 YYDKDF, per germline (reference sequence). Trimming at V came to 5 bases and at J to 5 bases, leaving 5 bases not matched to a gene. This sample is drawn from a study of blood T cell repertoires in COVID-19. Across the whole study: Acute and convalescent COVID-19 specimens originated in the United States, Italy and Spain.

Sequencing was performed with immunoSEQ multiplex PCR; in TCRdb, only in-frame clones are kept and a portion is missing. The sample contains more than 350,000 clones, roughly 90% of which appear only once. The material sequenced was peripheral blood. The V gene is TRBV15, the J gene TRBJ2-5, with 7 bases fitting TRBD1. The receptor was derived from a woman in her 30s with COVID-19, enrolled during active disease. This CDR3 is CATSRDSRETQYF. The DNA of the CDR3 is TGTGCCACCAGCCGGGACAGTAGGGAGACCCAGTACTTC.